A selection of T cell receptor beta chains follows, all from one sample in a study of CD8+ T cells in alopecia areata. Clones were sequenced by immunoSEQ multiplex PCR, and TCRdb holds only the in-frame ones, with some missing. Among under 70,000 clones listed, under 75% were seen once. This sample comprised CD8+ T cells sorted from blood, obtained at week 0. These receptors all stem from a human donor with alopecia areata. Each CDR3 is given without its conserved first and last residue. Some rows have no size entry. The others give once, few or many, or a class for an expanded clone.

j_call	clone_size	v_call	cdr3_aa
TRBJ1-2	NA	TRBV5-1	ASSLSSPVSFYGYT
TRBJ2-5	few	TRBV6-1	ASRRGQDDTQY
TRBJ2-2	few	TRBV27	ASSLMGQPETGELF
TRBJ2-5	few	TRBV6-5	ASTSGAKTQY
TRBJ1-4	NA	TRBV27	ASSLFPPGRFTNEKLF
TRBJ2-6	NA	TRBV5-1	ASSPGTTGANVLT
TRBJ2-5	once	TRBV6-6	ASRPTGSIETQY
TRBJ2-1	NA	TRBV27	ASSSAYYNEQF
TRBJ2-1	NA	TRBV2	ASSEARTILYNEQF
TRBJ1-1	NA	TRBV30	AWSGLNTEAF
TRBJ2-7	few	TRBV13	ASSPVGTGYSYEQY
TRBJ2-2	once	TRBV13	ASSYGQPGELF
TRBJ1-1	few	TRBV7-9	ASSLPTGMNTEAF
TRBJ1-5	few	TRBV6-5	ASNAGEEAQPQH
TRBJ2-6	NA	TRBV9	ASSLSPLSGANVLT
TRBJ1-2	NA	TRBV29-1	SVVGHQSGYT
TRBJ2-5	NA	TRBV9	ASSVGLAGGKETQY
TRBJ2-3	NA	TRBV5-1	ASSLEGVASMRSTDTQY
TRBJ2-1	NA	TRBV7-9	ASSLRQGAYNEQF
TRBJ2-5	NA	TRBV7-2	ASSGQGFSETQY
TRBJ1-5	NA	TRBV12-5	ASGLVLRGSNQPQH
TRBJ2-5	NA	TRBV7-9	ASRVGVETQY
TRBJ1-2	NA	TRBV21-1	ASSKALRDRGRKKGYT
TRBJ2-3	NA	TRBV2	ASSFGTDTQY
TRBJ1-2	few	TRBV29-1	SVGDRGLVDYGYT
TRBJ1-2	few	TRBV27	ASSFGGQGDPDYGYT
TRBJ2-1	few	TRBV19	ASIRGREQF
TRBJ2-1	few	TRBV7-9	ASSLGLTGSYNEQF
TRBJ2-1	NA	TRBV30	AWSVPVQQF
TRBJ2-5	few	TRBV29-1	SVEFLYPRDRGNQETQY
TRBJ2-2	NA	TRBV29-1	SVLVLGALNTGELF
TRBJ2-1	once	TRBV30	AFLRNNNEQF
TRBJ2-7	NA	TRBV5-1	ASSFPGPDYEQY
TRBJ1-5	NA	TRBV4-2	ASSQEAGGTVNQPQH
TRBJ1-3	once	TRBV7-9	ASGLIPSSGNTIY
TRBJ2-4	NA	TRBV6-5	ASSYEAGGWDIQY
TRBJ2-7	NA	TRBV7-9	ASSHLSGSINEQY
TRBJ1-2	once	TRBV27	ASSPAGQGIVYGYT
TRBJ2-3	NA	TRBV4-3	ASSQASGDTQY
TRBJ2-5	few	TRBV29-1	SVVSRVRGETQY
TRBJ1-2	once	TRBV2	ASSDRPQISYGYT
TRBJ2-7	NA	TRBV27	ASSSVGGYEQY
TRBJ2-5	few	TRBV7-9	ASSSSTESRDSLAETQY